The T cell receptor (beta chain) described here comes from a study of blood T cell repertoires in COVID-19. Across the whole study: The study drew acute and convalescent COVID-19 samples from the United States, Italy and Spain. In each case, the material was cDNA or gDNA derived from T cells, B-cell-depleted T cells, or PBMCs.

The assay was immunoSEQ multiplex PCR, and TCRdb's table has in-frame clones only and misses some. The data hold about 210,000 clones, with approximately 75% observed a single time. Germline-derived CDR1 and CDR2 are SGHNT and YYREEE (reference sequence). This CDR3 region has 15 residues. V lost 3 bases and J lost 2; bases outside the gene matches: 4. Sequenced sample: PBMCs or T cells enriched from blood (not recorded which). The sequence was collected from a man aged 35 to 55 who had recovered from COVID-19. This chain links TRBV5-4 with TRBJ2-5; 10 bases are shared with TRBD2. CDR3 nucleotides: TGTGCCAGCAGCTCTAGCGGGGGTTCACAAGAGACCCAGTACTTC. Its protein product is CASSSSGGSQETQYF.